The next 30 T cell receptor beta chains were all read from a single sample in a study of identical twins. TCRdb re-called the 5' RACE reads through MiXCR, storing one row per CDR3 protein. Here the sample spans 430,000 or so distinct CDR3 sequences, 24% being singletons. A further study also used this sample, focusing on T cells expressing NK-cell markers.

Sequencing was performed on CD4+ T cells sorted from blood. Every receptor here comes from a woman aged 18-29 years in good health.

CDR3 sequence: CARHSGTSGRMEQFF. The CDR3 region has the DNA TGTGCCCGTCACTCCGGGACTAGCGGGAGAATGGAGCAGTTCTTC. V is TRBV30 and J is TRBJ2-1; 14 bases map to TRBD2. This CDR3 is built from 15 residues. Germline V gene data show CDR1 as GTSNPN and CDR2 as SVGIG (reference sequence). With 8 bases clipped from V and 10 bases from J, the junction kept 13 bases outside the gene matches.

This clonotype was counted a few times. The chain joins TRBV20-1 to TRBJ2-5; 7 positions agree with TRBD2. This CDR3 comprises 15 residues. From germline, CDR1 is DFQATT and CDR2 SNEGSKA (reference sequence). With 4 bases clipped from V and 1 base from J, the junction kept 9 bases outside the gene matches. The CDR3 sequence: CSAMEGGRGQETQYF. The CDR3 DNA is TGCAGTGCTATGGAGGGTGGGAGGGGCCAAGAGACCCAGTACTTC.

This clonotype was seen a few times. Here the CDR3 DNA reads TGTGCCGTGGGACAGGGCTACACCTTC. Encoded protein: CAVGQGYTF. The chain has TRBV10-3 and TRBJ1-2, with 7 nucleotides matching TRBD1. The CDR3 contains 9 residues. CDR1 and CDR2 (germline): ENHRY, SYGVKD. Unmatched junction bases numbered 2, after V lost 11 bases and J lost 8 bases.

The rearrangement joins TRBV7-9 to TRBJ2-5; the D gene could be TRBD1 or TRBD2 (5 bases each). CDR3 length: 12 amino acids. V lost 3 bases and J 5 bases, leaving 7 bases between the germline ends. Germline loops: CDR1 SEHNR, CDR2 FQNEAQ (reference sequence). The CDR3 sequence: CASSLGVETQYF. The CDR3 nucleotides are TGTGCCAGCAGCTTGGGGGTGGAGACCCAGTACTTC.

There are a few counts of this clonotype. The chain employs TRBV7-8 and TRBJ2-3; D possibly corresponds to TRBD2 (5 bases). With 2 bases removed from V and 4 bases from J, the gap between germline ends came to 7 bases. From germline, CDR1 is SGHVS and CDR2 FQNEAQ. The CDR3 contains 13 residues. CDR3 coding DNA: TGTGCCAGCAGCTTATTAGCGTCAGATACGCAGTATTTT. The encoded protein is CASSLLASDTQYF.

This clonotype was counted only a few times. The chain links TRBV7-2 to TRBJ2-7; D is unclear. Between the trimmed V and J ends, which lost 3 bases and 3 bases, there was a span of 12 bases. Germline lookup yields CDR1 SGHTA and CDR2 FQGNSA. The CDR3 covers 14 residues. CDR3 sequence reads: CASSFSRGNYEQYF. The CDR3 DNA reads as TGTGCCAGCAGCTTTTCTCGAGGCAACTACGAGCAGTACTTC.

This clonotype was observed a handful of times. The chain employs TRBV12-3 or TRBV12-4 and TRBJ2-2, with TRBD1 identical over 8 bases. V was clipped by 4 bases and J by 5 bases; unmatched bases: 6. The CDR3 covers 15 residues. This CDR3 reads CASSSQGAVTGELFF. The CDR3 DNA reads as TGTGCCAGCAGTTCCCAGGGGGCAGTAACCGGGGAGCTGTTTTTT.

The genes are TRBV28 and TRBJ2-1; TRBD2 aligns across 7 bases. This CDR3 has 17 amino acids. The V gene's germline CDR1 is MDHEN and CDR2 SYDVKM. V gave up 7 bases and J gave up 4 bases; unmatched junction bases: 16. The CDR3 sequence: CASNPSGTTLPYNEQFF. DNA for the CDR3: TGTGCCAGCAATCCTAGCGGAACAACCTTGCCATACAATGAGCAGTTCTTC.

The rearrangement uses TRBV4-3 and TRBJ2-5; D is unclear. This CDR3 has 16 residues. The germline V and J ends were trimmed by 0 bases and 1 base, with 12 bases remaining between them. Germline V gene data show CDR1 as LGHNA and CDR2 as YSLEER. The CDR3, as DNA: TGCGCCAGCAGCCAAGATTACCGATATACCCAAGAGACCCAGTACTTC. Translation: CASSQDYRYTQETQYF.

V is TRBV28 and J is TRBJ1-2; weak D call: TRBD1 (5 bases). Trimming shortened V by 4 bases and J by 4 bases, and 10 bases separated the two germline ends. Germline CDR1 reads MDHEN; CDR2 reads SYDVKM. CDR3 size: 13 residues. DNA of the CDR3: TGTGCCAGCAGTTCCGTCGACAGCTATGGCTACACCTTC. The encoded protein is CASSSVDSYGYTF.

V usage is TRBV5-6 and J usage is TRBJ2-5; 7 bases align to TRBD1. The CDR3 has 14 residues. Per the germline V gene, CDR1 is SGHDT and CDR2 is YYEEEE. The V segment lost 6 bases and the J segment 1 base; nucleotides outside the gene matches: 6. The CDR3 is CASILTGVQETQYF. The CDR3, as DNA: TGTGCCAGCATACTAACAGGGGTCCAAGAGACCCAGTACTTC.

The sample holds many counts of this clonotype. Sequence at one end of the junction differs from germline and may be a read error. V usage is TRBV5-1 and J usage is TRBJ2-2; D not certain. In germline, CDR1 is SGHRS, CDR2 YFSETQ. This CDR3 is 11 amino acids long. CDR3 sequence (DNA): TGTGCCAGCAGTTTCACCGGGGAGCTGTTTTTT. Encoded protein: CASSFTGELFF.

V and J are TRBV20-1 and TRBJ2-5; TRBD2 agrees at 7 bases. CDR1 is DFQATT, CDR2 SNEGSKA, per germline (reference sequence). V trimming: 5 bases; J trimming: 7 bases; junction bases outside the gene matches: 1. CDR3 length equals 10 residues. CDR3 amino acids: CSAWEGTQYF. The DNA for the CDR3 is TGCAGTGCTTGGGAGGGGACCCAGTACTTC.

This clonotype was detected only a few times. J is TRBJ2-4 and V is TRBV5-1; 7 bases map to TRBD2. The CDR3 is 17 residues long. CDR1 and CDR2 from the germline V gene are SGHRS and YFSETQ. V trimming: 3 bases; J trimming: 6 bases; junction bases outside the gene matches: 15. The CDR3 loop reads CASSWGGSHSGLNIQYF. As DNA, the CDR3 is TGCGCCAGCAGCTGGGGGGGATCCCATTCGGGCCTAAACATTCAGTACTTC.

The chain combines TRBV9 with TRBJ1-6, with D perhaps matching TRBD1 (6 bases). In germline, CDR1 is SGDLS, CDR2 YYNGEE. V shed 4 bases and J shed 5 bases, with 10 bases lying between them. The CDR3 is 14 residues long. DNA for the CDR3: TGTGCCAGCAGCAACGGACAGCATAATTCACCCCTCCACTTT. It encodes CASSNGQHNSPLHF. Filled out from reference TRBV9 and TRBJ1-6, the complete variable domain reads DSGVTQTPKHLITATGQRVTLRCSPRSGDLSVYWYQQSLDQGLQFLIQYYNGEERAKGNILERFSAQQFPDLHSELNLSSLELGDSALYFCASSNGQHNSPLHFGNGTRLTVT.

This chain joins TRBV12-3 or TRBV12-4 and TRBJ1-2; the match to TRBD1 covers 8 bases. There are 13 residues in the CDR3. The J segment lost 8 bases and the V segment lost 2 bases, leaving 4 bases of the junction unmatched. Written as DNA, the CDR3 is TGTGCCAGCAGTTTAAGACAGGGGCTCGGCTACACCTTC. Amino acids: CASSLRQGLGYTF.

The V gene is TRBV2, the J gene TRBJ1-1; no definite D call. The length of the CDR3 is 13 residues. Germline CDR1 is SNHLY and CDR2 is FYNNEI. Deletions cut 10 bases from V and 3 bases from J, with 15 bases between. This CDR3 reads CANPREAYTEAFF. DNA of the CDR3: TGTGCCAACCCAAGGGAGGCTTACACTGAAGCTTTCTTT. Based on the CDR3 plus reference TRBV2 and TRBJ1-1, the full variable domain is EPEVTQTPSHQVTQMGQEVILRCVPISNHLYFYWYRQILGQKVEFLVSFYNNEISEKSEIFDDQFSVERPDGSNFTLKIRSTKLEDSAMYFCANPREAYTEAFFGQGTRLTVV.

Only a few counts were recorded for this clonotype. The chain couples TRBV6-2 or TRBV6-3 to TRBJ2-1; 9 bases line up with TRBD2. The CDR3 covers 15 residues. CDR1 is MNHEY, CDR2 SVGEGT, per germline. The ends lost 4 bases at V and 4 bases at J; junction bases unmatched: 5. The CDR3 nucleotides are TGTGCCAGCAGTTCGCGACTAGCGGCGTACAATGAGCAGTTCTTC. Its translation is CASSSRLAAYNEQFF.

The V call is TRBV29-1, the J call TRBJ2-1, with D perhaps matching TRBD1 (6 bases). Germline CDR1 SQVTM, CDR2 ANQGSEA. The V end was cut by 3 bases, the J end by 5 bases, with 11 bases between. CDR3 size: 13 residues. The CDR3 coding sequence is TGCAGCGTTGACAGGGGTGGTCACAATGAGCAGTTCTTC. Translation: CSVDRGGHNEQFF.

The sample holds a few counts of this clonotype. The genes are TRBV12-3 or TRBV12-4 and TRBJ2-4; 10 nucleotides line up with TRBD2. The CDR3 totals 13 residues. V was pared by 6 bases and J by 10 bases, with 6 bases of the junction left unmatched. CDR3 amino acids: CASRRSGGRIQYF. In DNA form, the CDR3 reads TGTGCCAGCAGGCGTAGCGGGGGGCGGATTCAGTACTTC.

The chain recombines TRBV10-3 with TRBJ2-7; D ambiguous. The CDR3 contains 13 residues. CDR1 ENHRY and CDR2 SYGVKD come from the germline V gene. V gave up 2 bases and J gave up 5 bases, with 10 bases separating them. Here the CDR3 reads CAISEIRVHEQYF. The CDR3 DNA reads TGTGCCATCAGTGAGATAAGGGTCCACGAGCAGTACTTC.

This sequence joins TRBV10-3 and TRBJ1-1; 7 nucleotides match TRBD1. V gave up 7 bases and J gave up 3 bases; unmatched junction bases: 5. The CDR3 spans 13 residues. The germline gives CDR1 ENHRY, CDR2 SYGVKD. CDR3 region: CAINDRVDTEAFF. CDR3 coding DNA: TGTGCCATCAACGACAGGGTGGACACTGAAGCTTTCTTT.

This clonotype occurred many times. The J gene is TRBJ1-3, the V gene TRBV12-3 or TRBV12-4; D gene unclear. The CDR3 length is 11 residues. V gave up 6 bases and J gave up 4 bases, with 4 bases separating them. CDR3 protein: CASSHGNTIYF. Written as DNA, the CDR3 is TGTGCCAGCAGCCACGGAAACACCATATATTTT.

The gene calls are TRBV7-9 and TRBJ2-7; TRBD1 is a possible D gene (5 bases). The CDR3 loop spans 14 amino acids. CDR1 SEHNR and CDR2 FQNEAQ come from the germline V gene (reference sequence). Trimming pared 3 bases from V and 1 base from J, leaving 10 bases between. The CDR3 sequence: CASSFQGGSYEQYF. CDR3 coding DNA: TGTGCCAGCAGCTTTCAGGGCGGATCCTACGAGCAGTACTTC.

This clonotype was detected only a few times. The V call is TRBV12-3 or TRBV12-4, the J call TRBJ1-5, with D maybe TRBD1 (5 bases). The CDR3 runs 11 residues. V dropped 1 base and J dropped 11 bases, with 6 bases sitting between them. CDR3 coding DNA: TGTGCCAGCAGTTTAGGGGGGGCCCAGCATTTT. Translating it yields CASSLGGAQHF.

This clonotype was detected a few times. J is TRBJ2-5 and V is TRBV3-1, with D unresolved. Per the germline V gene, CDR1 is LGHDT and CDR2 is YNNKEL (reference sequence). CDR3 size: 14 residues. Trimming removed 4 bases at V and 3 bases at J, with 12 bases between. In DNA form, the CDR3 reads TGTGCCAGCAGCCGATCACGACCAGAAGAGACCCAGTACTTC. It is translated as CASSRSRPEETQYF.

This clonotype was detected only a few times. CDR3 residues: CASRSLRGVAFF. DNA for the CDR3: TGTGCCAGCAGGTCTCTGCGGGGGGTAGCTTTCTTT. This chain joins TRBV27 and TRBJ1-1; a possible D gene is TRBD1 (5 bases). The CDR3 has 12 amino acids. Germline V gene data show CDR1 as MNHEY and CDR2 as SMNVEV (reference sequence). The V gene lost 6 bases and the J gene lost 10 bases, with 15 bases spanning the gap.

A few counts support this clonotype. V gene TRBV6-2 or TRBV6-3 combines with J gene TRBJ2-7; 8 bases are a match to TRBD1. V lost 6 bases, J lost 2 bases, and 6 bases stayed unmatched. The CDR3 has 14 amino acids. Germline V CDR1 and CDR2: MNHEY, SVGEGT. CDR3 loop: CASRSGTGTYEQYF. The CDR3, as DNA: TGTGCCAGCAGGTCCGGGACAGGAACCTACGAGCAGTACTTC.

The chain's CDR3 is CASSQETGRNQPQHF. CDR3 nucleotide sequence: TGCGCCAGCAGCCAGGAAACAGGGCGCAATCAGCCCCAGCATTTT. The V gene is TRBV4-1, the J gene TRBJ1-5; perhaps TRBD1 as D (6 bases). The germline gives CDR1 MGHRA, CDR2 YSYEKL. The CDR3 has 15 residues. The V gene lost 3 bases and the J gene lost 2 bases, with 11 bases spanning the gap.

The gene calls are TRBV20-1 and TRBJ1-1, with D perhaps matching TRBD1 (5 bases). The germline gives CDR1 DFQATT, CDR2 SNEGSKA (reference sequence). V was pared by 3 bases and J by 6 bases, with 14 bases between. This CDR3 is 13 amino acids long. CDR3 DNA sequence: TGCAGTGCTAGGACGGGGCTTGGGGCTGAAGCTTTCTTT. This gives the protein CSARTGLGAEAFF.